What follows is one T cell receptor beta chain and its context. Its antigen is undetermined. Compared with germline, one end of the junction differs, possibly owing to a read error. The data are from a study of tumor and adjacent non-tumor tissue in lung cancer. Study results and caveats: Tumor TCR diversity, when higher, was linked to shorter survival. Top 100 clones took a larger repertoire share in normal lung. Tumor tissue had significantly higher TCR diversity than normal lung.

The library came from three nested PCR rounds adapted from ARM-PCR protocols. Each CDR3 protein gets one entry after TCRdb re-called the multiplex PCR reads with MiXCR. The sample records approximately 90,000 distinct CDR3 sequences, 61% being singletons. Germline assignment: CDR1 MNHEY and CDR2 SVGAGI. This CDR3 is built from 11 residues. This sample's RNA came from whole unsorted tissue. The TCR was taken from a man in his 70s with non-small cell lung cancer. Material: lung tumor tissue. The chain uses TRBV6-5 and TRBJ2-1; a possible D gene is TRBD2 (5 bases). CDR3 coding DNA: TGTACCACCAGGACTTACAATGAGCAGTTGTTC. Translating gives CTTRTYNEQLF.